One and the same sample provided the 30 T cell receptor beta chains below, sequenced in a study of Graves' ophthalmopathy and Graves' hyperthyroidism (dated by TCRdb to 2017 to 2018). The instrument given in TCRdb is Illumina HiSeq 2000. TCR beta CDR3 regions were amplified from RNA transcripts for repertoire sequencing. The first round was an RT-PCR using HTBI primers with the Qiagen OneStep RT-PCR kit, and this first round was followed by a second-round multiplex PCR, then size selection and purification. Clones were called with MiXCR by TCRdb after fastp trimmed the public reads at Q25, and only in-frame beta chains were retained. Duplicate CDR3 protein sequences are folded into a single record with the most common DNA and genes. This sample gives hundreds of thousands of distinct CDR3 sequences in total; 45% of them show up just once. Of the sample, roughly 45% is held by the ten largest clones.

Material for sequencing was peripheral blood. The source is an adult man with Graves' ophthalmopathy.

This clonotype was seen repeatedly, ten times or more. One end of the junction does not line up with germline, which may come from a read error. This chain connects TRBV7-8 to TRBJ1-2; TRBD1 agrees at 7 bases. Germline CDR1 and CDR2: SGHVS and FQNEAQ. The CDR3 runs to 13 residues. The CDR3 loop reads CASSLRDRVKTHF. The CDR3 bases are TGTGCCAGCAGCTTAAGGGACAGAGTAAAAACCCACTTC.

The chain is built from TRBV7-2 and TRBJ2-2, with D possibly TRBD1 on 5 matching bases. V was cut by 5 bases and J by 3 bases, with 10 bases left in between. CDR3 length: 14 amino acids. Germline V CDR1 and CDR2: SGHTA, FQGNSA. The CDR3 DNA sequence: TGTGCCAGCAGCCCGGACACCTACACCGGGGAGCTGTTTTTT. Translated, it gives CASSPDTYTGELFF. Full variable domain (missing parts from reference TRBV7-2 and TRBJ2-2): GAGVSQSPSNKVTEKGKDVELRCDPISGHTALYWYRQSLGQGLEFLIYFQGNSAPDKSGLPSDRFSAERTGGSVSTLTIQRTQQEDSAVYLCASSPDTYTGELFFGEGSRLTVL.

In this sample, this clonotype turned up a few times. The chain has TRBV10-3 and TRBJ2-5; 9 bases fit TRBD1. CDR1 is ENHRY, CDR2 SYGVKD, per germline. V gave up 2 bases and J gave up 2 bases; unmatched junction bases: 0. The CDR3 is made up of 14 amino acids. The CDR3 here is CAISEGTGQETQYF. The CDR3 coding sequence is TGTGCCATCAGTGAGGGGACAGGGCAAGAGACCCAGTACTTC.

A few counts support this clonotype. This rearrangement joins TRBV19 to TRBJ1-5; D is uncertain. With 7 bases removed from V and 6 bases from J, the gap between germline ends came to 16 bases. The CDR3 loop spans 14 amino acids. Germline V gene lookup returns CDR1 LNHDA and CDR2 SQIVND (reference sequence). For the CDR3, the DNA is TGTGCCAGTACCGAAAGCAAGGGCCTTCAGCCCCAGCATTTT. This codes for CASTESKGLQPQHF.

The DNA for the CDR3 is TGTGCCAGCAGCCCGCTGTCGGGGACAGGGACCTACGAGCAGTACTTC. It translates to CASSPLSGTGTYEQYF. The V and J genes are TRBV7-2 and TRBJ2-7; 9 bases agree with TRBD1. V was pared by 5 bases and J by 2 bases, with 10 bases of the junction left unmatched. Germline CDR1 and CDR2: SGHTA and FQGNSA. This CDR3 is built from 16 residues.

This clonotype was observed a handful of times. The chain couples TRBV2 to TRBJ2-7; D might be TRBD1 (6 bases). The CDR3 loop spans 13 amino acids. V lost 6 bases, J lost 0 bases, and 9 bases lay in between. The germline V gene has CDR1 SNHLY and CDR2 FYNNEI. The DNA for the CDR3 is TGTGCCAGCAGGGGGACAAGCTCCTACGAGCAGTACTTC. It codes for CASRGTSSYEQYF.

The sample holds one count of this clonotype. The rearrangement uses TRBV19 and TRBJ2-7; D might be TRBD1 or TRBD2, each matching 5 bases. Trimming removed 1 base from V and 6 bases from J, with 16 bases in between. The CDR3 runs to 15 residues. CDR1 is LNHDA, CDR2 SQIVND, per germline (reference sequence). The CDR3 spells CASSIVGGPRGEQYF. DNA of the CDR3: TGTGCCAGTAGTATAGTTGGGGGTCCTCGGGGCGAGCAGTACTTC.

The V gene is TRBV2, the J gene TRBJ1-1; D possibly corresponds to TRBD1 (6 bases). Per germline, CDR1 SNHLY and CDR2 FYNNEI. The ends were cut back, 3 bases at V and 5 bases at J, with 10 bases in the middle. The CDR3 loop spans 13 amino acids. The DNA of the CDR3 is TGTGCCAGCAGTGACAGGGGTCGGACTGAAGCTTTCTTT. Residues: CASSDRGRTEAFF.

This clonotype was seen ten or more times. The rearrangement links TRBV2 to TRBJ1-5; TRBD1 is a possible D gene (6 bases). The germline V gene encodes CDR1 SNHLY and CDR2 FYNNEI. Trimming stripped 4 bases from V and 3 bases from J, with 13 bases between. The CDR3 length is 15 residues. The CDR3 DNA sequence: TGTGCCAGCAGTGTGAACAGGGATAACAATCAGCCCCAGCATTTT. Amino acid sequence: CASSVNRDNNQPQHF. Full variable domain (rest looked up from reference TRBV2 and TRBJ1-5): EPEVTQTPSHQVTQMGQEVILRCVPISNHLYFYWYRQILGQKVEFLVSFYNNEISEKSEIFDDQFSVERPDGSNFTLKIRSTKLEDSAMYFCASSVNRDNNQPQHFGDGTRLSIL.

This clonotype was counted only a few times. The chain is built from TRBV4-2 and TRBJ1-2, with TRBD1 identical over 7 bases. Germline V gene sequence: CDR1 LGHNA, CDR2 YNFKEQ. The length of the CDR3 is 16 residues. The V and J ends lost 6 bases and 4 bases, in that order; junction bases with no gene match: 14. The CDR3 loop is CASRDRSKGAGYGYTF. The DNA of the CDR3 is TGTGCCAGCAGAGACAGAAGCAAGGGGGCTGGCTATGGCTACACCTTC.

This clonotype was detected ten times or more. The rearrangement uses TRBV19 and TRBJ2-5, with D uncertain. The CDR3 extends over 12 amino acids. The V and J ends lost 1 base and 9 bases respectively, with 9 bases between them. CDR1 is LNHDA, CDR2 SQIVND, per germline (reference sequence). The CDR3 is CASSIGSAAQYF. CDR3 nucleotides: TGTGCCAGTAGTATAGGGTCAGCAGCCCAGTACTTC.

The sample holds a few counts of this clonotype. The V call is TRBV20-1, the J call TRBJ2-5; a weak D match, TRBD1 (5 bases). The V end was cut by 6 bases, the J end by 7 bases, with 24 bases between. From germline, CDR1 is DFQATT and CDR2 SNEGSKA (reference sequence). CDR3 length: 15 amino acids. This chain's CDR3 is CSATSRVRSEVTQYF. In DNA form, the CDR3 reads TGCAGTGCGACCAGCAGGGTCCGCTCAGAAGTGACCCAGTACTTC.

The chain couples TRBV27 to TRBJ2-2; 14 nucleotides agree with TRBD2. This CDR3 contains 18 residues. The germline CDR1 and CDR2 sequences are MNHEY and SMNVEV (reference sequence). Losses at the gene ends were 2 bases for V and 4 bases for J; bases not matched to a gene: 6. CDR3 sequence reads: CASSLGGLAGGSTGELFF. In nucleotides, the CDR3 is TGTGCCAGCAGTTTAGGAGGACTAGCGGGAGGAAGCACCGGGGAGCTGTTTTTT.

The genes are TRBV2 and TRBJ2-7; D may be TRBD1 (6 bases). The CDR3 covers 14 residues. V was shortened by 7 bases and J by 2 bases, with 15 bases between the two germline ends. CDR1 and CDR2 (germline): SNHLY, FYNNEI. The CDR3 protein is CASTPQGGTYEQYF. The CDR3 region has the DNA TGTGCCAGCACCCCTCAAGGGGGAACCTACGAGCAGTACTTC.

The rearrangement links TRBV27 to TRBJ1-5, with D hard to call. Germline CDR1 MNHEY, CDR2 SMNVEV (reference sequence). This CDR3 has 15 residues. Trimming left V 0 bases short and J 0 bases short, with 6 bases between. In DNA, the CDR3 is TGTGCCAGCAGTTTATCCCAGTATAGCAATCAGCCCCAGCATTTT. The encoded protein is CASSLSQYSNQPQHF.

The rearrangement links TRBV7-9 to TRBJ1-4, with D maybe TRBD1 (6 bases). Deletions cut 0 bases from V and 8 bases from J, with 16 bases between. This CDR3 contains 16 residues. CDR1 and CDR2 from the germline V gene are SEHNR and FQNEAQ (reference sequence). As DNA, the CDR3 is TGTGCCAGCAGCTTAGCGTGGGGGCGAGAGGGCGAAAAACTGTTTTTT. It translates to CASSLAWGREGEKLFF.

This clonotype was seen ten or more times. The junction departs from the called germline gene at one end, perhaps through a read error. The chain joins TRBV7-7 to TRBJ1-5, with D possibly being TRBD1 (5 bases). The CDR3 sequence is 13 residues long. Germline CDR1 is SSHAT and CDR2 is FNYEAQ (reference sequence). The CDR3 loop reads CASSPGTDQPQHF. CDR3 DNA sequence: TGTGCTAGCAGCCCCGGGACCGATCAGCCCCAGCATTTT. The complete variable domain, with remaining parts taken from reference TRBV7-7 and TRBJ1-5, reads GAGVSQSPRYKVTKRGQDVTLRCDPISSHATLYWYQQALGQGPEFLTYFNYEAQPDKSGLPSDRFSAERPEGSISTLTIQRTEQRDSAMYRCASSPGTDQPQHFGDGTRLSIL.

This rearrangement joins TRBV27 to TRBJ1-2; 8 bases line up with TRBD1. The germline gives CDR1 MNHEY, CDR2 SMNVEV (reference sequence). CDR3 length: 14 amino acids. J gave up 4 bases and V 7 bases, and 8 bases lay outside the gene matches. CDR3 in DNA: TGTGCCAGCACGCGGACAGGGAGTAGCTATGGCTACACCTTC. Encoded protein: CASTRTGSSYGYTF.

This clonotype was counted ten times or more. J is TRBJ1-4 and V is TRBV29-1; D ambiguous. V gave up 2 bases and J gave up 10 bases, with 8 bases separating them. Germline V CDR1 and CDR2: SQVTM, ANQGSEA. CDR3 length: 11 residues. The CDR3, as DNA: TGCAGCGTTGAATGGATGGGAAAACTGTTTTTT. Amino acids: CSVEWMGKLFF.

Of note for this clonotype: The junction does not match germline at one end; this may be a read error. CDR3 region: CTSSLGESRGNSPLHF. CDR3 bases: TGCACCAGCAGCTTGGGGGAGAGCCGGGGGAATTCACCCCTCCACTTT. This chain links TRBV5-1 with TRBJ1-6; a possible D gene is TRBD1 (5 bases). The CDR3 is 16 residues long. Germline lookup yields CDR1 SGHRS and CDR2 YFSETQ.

The chain has TRBV5-1 and TRBJ2-7; 7 bases agree with TRBD1. Germline V gene lookup returns CDR1 SGHRS and CDR2 YFSETQ. Trimming cost V 4 bases and J 6 bases; bases outside gene matches: 10. CDR3 length: 14 residues. CDR3 sequence reads: CASSAGQVPGEQYF. CDR3 bases: TGCGCCAGCAGCGCAGGACAGGTCCCTGGCGAGCAGTACTTC. The complete variable domain, with remaining parts taken from reference TRBV5-1 and TRBJ2-7, reads KAGVTQTPRYLIKTRGQQVTLSCSPISGHRSVSWYQQTPGQGLQFLFEYFSETQRNKGNFPGRFSGRQFSNSRSEMNVSTLELGDSALYLCASSAGQVPGEQYFGPGTRLTVT.

The gene calls are TRBV24-1 and TRBJ2-3; D is undetermined. The germline CDR1 and CDR2 sequences are KGHDR and SFDVKD. Trimming removed 4 bases from V and 2 bases from J, with 12 bases in between. This CDR3 is 15 amino acids long. The CDR3, as DNA: TGTGCCACCAGTGACCATTGGGATAACACAGATACGCAGTATTTT. Translated: CATSDHWDNTDTQYF.

This clonotype was recorded at least ten times. The J gene is TRBJ2-7, the V gene TRBV12-3 or TRBV12-4; a weak D match, TRBD1 (5 bases). The CDR3 has 13 residues. The V gene lost 5 bases and the J gene lost 5 bases, with 13 bases spanning the gap. The CDR3 DNA is TGTGCCAGCAGTATGGGGCAGGTCAACGAGCAGTACTTC. This gives the protein CASSMGQVNEQYF.

As regards this clonotype: An end of the junction does not agree with germline; a read error may underlie this. The chain couples TRBV7-9 to TRBJ2-5; 7 nucleotides line up with TRBD1. The germline gives CDR1 SEHNR, CDR2 FQNEAQ (reference sequence). This CDR3 contains 16 residues. CDR3 in amino acids: CAGSTAGTAKGETRYF. CDR3 DNA sequence: TGTGCCGGCAGTACAGCAGGGACAGCAAAGGGAGAGACCCGGTACTTC.

J is TRBJ1-2 and V is TRBV7-9; 8 nucleotides line up with TRBD1. Germline V gene data show CDR1 as SEHNR and CDR2 as FQNEAQ (reference sequence). The CDR3 has 14 residues. J lost 3 bases, V lost 6 bases, and 6 bases had no gene match. This CDR3 reads CASRTGGNDYGYTF. The CDR3 nucleotides read TGTGCCAGCAGAACAGGGGGAAATGACTATGGCTACACCTTC.

This sequence joins TRBV2 and TRBJ1-4; possibly TRBD1 for D (6 bases). This CDR3 is built from 13 residues. Germline-derived CDR1 and CDR2 are SNHLY and FYNNEI. Between the trimmed V and J ends, which lost 6 bases and 8 bases, there was a span of 13 bases. The CDR3 region is CASRDSGREKLFF. For the CDR3, the DNA is TGTGCCAGCAGGGACAGCGGCCGGGAAAAACTGTTTTTT. The full variable domain, completed using reference TRBV2 and TRBJ1-4, is EPEVTQTPSHQVTQMGQEVILRCVPISNHLYFYWYRQILGQKVEFLVSFYNNEISEKSEIFDDQFSVERPDGSNFTLKIRSTKLEDSAMYFCASRDSGREKLFFGSGTQLSVL.

The J gene is TRBJ1-2, the V gene TRBV19; 7 bases line up with TRBD1. V lost 1 base and J lost 2; bases outside the gene matches: 4. CDR1 and CDR2 (germline): LNHDA, SQIVND (reference sequence). The CDR3 extends over 15 amino acids. The CDR3 nucleotides are TGTGCCAGTAGTATAGGAGGAGGGGGCAACTATGGCTACACCTTC. Its translation is CASSIGGGGNYGYTF. The full variable domain, in which reference TRBV19 and TRBJ1-2 provide the parts outside the CDR3, is DGGITQSPKYLFRKEGQNVTLSCEQNLNHDAMYWYRQDPGQGLRLIYYSQIVNDFQKGDIAEGYSVSREKKESFPLTVTSAQKNPTAFYLCASSIGGGGNYGYTFGSGTRLTVV.

The table lists this clonotype with a few counts. This chain connects TRBV3-1 to TRBJ1-1; TRBD1 is a possible D gene (6 bases). The germline gives CDR1 LGHDT, CDR2 YNNKEL (reference sequence). There are 13 residues in the CDR3. The V gene lost 2 bases and the J gene lost 6 bases, with 10 bases spanning the gap. Here the CDR3 reads CASSQKGGAEAFF. CDR3 coding DNA: TGTGCCAGCAGCCAAAAGGGGGGTGCTGAAGCTTTCTTT.

J is TRBJ1-2 and V is TRBV20-1; 7 bases are shared with TRBD1. The length of the CDR3 is 15 residues. V lost 3 bases to trimming and J lost 4 bases; unmatched junction nucleotides: 11. The germline CDR1 and CDR2 sequences are DFQATT and SNEGSKA (reference sequence). In nucleotides, the CDR3 is TGCAGTGCTAGGGGGCGGCGACAGGGCCCCTATGGCTACACCTTC. This sequence encodes CSARGRRQGPYGYTF.

The rearrangement uses TRBV2 and TRBJ2-5; 7 nucleotides line up with TRBD1. Losses at the gene ends were 6 bases for V and 1 base for J; bases not matched to a gene: 5. This CDR3 region has 14 residues. Germline CDR1 and CDR2: SNHLY and FYNNEI. The CDR3 loop is CASRQDRPQETQYF. The CDR3 DNA sequence: TGTGCCAGCAGACAGGACAGGCCCCAAGAGACCCAGTACTTC.